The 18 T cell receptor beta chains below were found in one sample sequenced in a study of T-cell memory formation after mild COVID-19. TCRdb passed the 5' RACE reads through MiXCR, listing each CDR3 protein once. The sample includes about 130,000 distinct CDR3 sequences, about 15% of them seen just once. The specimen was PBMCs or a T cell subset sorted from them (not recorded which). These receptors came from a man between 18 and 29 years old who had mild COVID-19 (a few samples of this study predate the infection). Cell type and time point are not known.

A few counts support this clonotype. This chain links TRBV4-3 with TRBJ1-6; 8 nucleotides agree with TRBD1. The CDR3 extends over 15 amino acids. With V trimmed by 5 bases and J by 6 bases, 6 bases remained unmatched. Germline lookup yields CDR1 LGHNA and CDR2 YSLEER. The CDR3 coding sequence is TGCGCCAGCAGCTACGGACAGGGAACTAATTCACCCCTCCACTTT. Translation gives CASSYGQGTNSPLHF.

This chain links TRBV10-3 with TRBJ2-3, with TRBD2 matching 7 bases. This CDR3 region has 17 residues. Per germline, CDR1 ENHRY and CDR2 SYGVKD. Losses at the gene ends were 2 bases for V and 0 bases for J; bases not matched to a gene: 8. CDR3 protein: CAISEGTTSSSTDTQYF. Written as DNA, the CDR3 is TGTGCCATCAGTGAGGGGACTACCTCCTCTAGCACAGATACGCAGTATTTT.

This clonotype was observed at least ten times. The CDR3 DNA reads as TGCGCCAGCAGCTCGGGACGGGGACTTGGTACGCAGTATTTT. Protein sequence: CASSSGRGLGTQYF. The chain carries TRBV5-1 and TRBJ2-3; TRBD2 might be the D (6 bases). Germline V CDR1 and CDR2: SGHRS, YFSETQ. V lost 3 bases and J lost 8, with 16 bases in between. There are 14 residues in the CDR3.

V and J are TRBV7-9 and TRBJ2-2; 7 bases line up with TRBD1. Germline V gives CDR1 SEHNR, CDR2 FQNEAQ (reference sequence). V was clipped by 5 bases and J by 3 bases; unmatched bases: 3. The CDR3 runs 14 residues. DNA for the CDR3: TGTGCCAGCAGCGAGACAGGGTACACCGGGGAGCTGTTTTTT. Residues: CASSETGYTGELFF.

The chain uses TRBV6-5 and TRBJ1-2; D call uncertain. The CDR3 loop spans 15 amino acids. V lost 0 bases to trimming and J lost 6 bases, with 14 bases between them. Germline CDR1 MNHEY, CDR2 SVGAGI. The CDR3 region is CASSYSLGGLDGYTF. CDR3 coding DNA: TGTGCCAGCAGTTACTCCCTCGGAGGGCTGGATGGCTACACCTTC.

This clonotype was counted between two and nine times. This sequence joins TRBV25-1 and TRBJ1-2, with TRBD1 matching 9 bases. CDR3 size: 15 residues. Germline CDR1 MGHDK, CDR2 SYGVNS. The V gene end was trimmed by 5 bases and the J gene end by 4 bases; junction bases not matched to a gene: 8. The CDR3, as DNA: TGTGCCAGCAGTAAACGGACAGGGGACGGCTATGGCTACACCTTC. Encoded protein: CASSKRTGDGYGYTF.

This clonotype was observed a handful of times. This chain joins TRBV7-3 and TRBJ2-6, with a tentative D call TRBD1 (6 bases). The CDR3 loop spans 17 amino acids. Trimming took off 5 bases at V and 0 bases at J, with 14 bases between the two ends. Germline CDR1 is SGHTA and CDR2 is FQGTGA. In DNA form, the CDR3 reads TGTGCCAGCAGCCTTGGACAGTTTATCTCTGGGGCCAACGTCCTGACTTTC. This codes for CASSLGQFISGANVLTF.

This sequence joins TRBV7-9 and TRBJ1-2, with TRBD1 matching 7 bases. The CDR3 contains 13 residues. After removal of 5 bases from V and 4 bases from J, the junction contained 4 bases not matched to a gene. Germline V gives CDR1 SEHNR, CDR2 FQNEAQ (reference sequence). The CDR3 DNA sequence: TGTGCCAGCAGCGAACAGGGGCCCTATGGCTACACCTTC. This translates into CASSEQGPYGYTF.

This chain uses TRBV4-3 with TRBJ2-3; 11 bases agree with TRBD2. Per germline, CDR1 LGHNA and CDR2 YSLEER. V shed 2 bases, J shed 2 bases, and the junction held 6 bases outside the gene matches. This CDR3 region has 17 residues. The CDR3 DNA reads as TGCGCCAGCAGCCAATTGCGACTAGCGGGGAACACAGATACGCAGTATTTT. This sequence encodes CASSQLRLAGNTDTQYF.

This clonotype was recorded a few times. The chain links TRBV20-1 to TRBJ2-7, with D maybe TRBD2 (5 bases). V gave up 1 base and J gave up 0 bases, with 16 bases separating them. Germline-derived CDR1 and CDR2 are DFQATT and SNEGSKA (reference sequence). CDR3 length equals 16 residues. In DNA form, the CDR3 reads TGCAGTGCTAGAGGTGTGGTAGGGAGTAGCTCCTACGAGCAGTACGTC. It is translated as CSARGVVGSSSYEQYV.

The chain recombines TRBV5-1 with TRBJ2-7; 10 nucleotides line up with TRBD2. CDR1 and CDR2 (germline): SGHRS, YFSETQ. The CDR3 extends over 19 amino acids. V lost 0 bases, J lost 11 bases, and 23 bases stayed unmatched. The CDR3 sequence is CASSLESTSGVDNGIPEYV. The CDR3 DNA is TGCGCCAGCAGCTTGGAGTCCACTAGCGGGGTGGATAATGGTATCCCGGAGTACGTC.

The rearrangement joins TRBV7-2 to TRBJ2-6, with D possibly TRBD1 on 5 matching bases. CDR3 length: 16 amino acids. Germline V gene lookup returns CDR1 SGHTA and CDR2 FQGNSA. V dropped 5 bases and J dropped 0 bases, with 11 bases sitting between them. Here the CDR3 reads CASSLRQHSGANVLTF. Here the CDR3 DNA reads TGTGCCAGCAGCCTAAGACAGCACTCTGGGGCCAACGTCCTGACTTTC.

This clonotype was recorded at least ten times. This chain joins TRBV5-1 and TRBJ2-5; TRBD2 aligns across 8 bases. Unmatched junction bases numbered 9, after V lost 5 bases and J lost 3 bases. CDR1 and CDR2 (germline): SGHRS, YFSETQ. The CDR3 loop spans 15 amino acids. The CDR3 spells CASRSGGLSKETQYF. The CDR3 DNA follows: TGCGCCAGCAGAAGCGGGGGACTATCAAAAGAGACCCAGTACTTC.

The CDR3 reads CASSTPGQGATADGAFF. The CDR3 DNA sequence: TGTGCCAGCTCAACTCCGGGACAGGGGGCTACTGCGGATGGAGCTTTCTTT. V is TRBV18 and J is TRBJ1-1, with 12 bases fitting TRBD1. CDR1 is KGHSH and CDR2 is LQKENI in the germline V gene. CDR3 length: 17 residues. Germline trimming cut 5 bases from V and 10 bases from J; bases unmatched to any gene: 17.

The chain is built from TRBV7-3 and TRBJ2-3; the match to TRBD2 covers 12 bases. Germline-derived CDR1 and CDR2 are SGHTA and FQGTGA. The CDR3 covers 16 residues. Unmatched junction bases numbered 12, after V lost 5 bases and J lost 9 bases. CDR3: CASSLKTSGGRVTQYF. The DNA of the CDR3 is TGTGCCAGCAGCCTCAAGACTAGCGGGGGTAGAGTGACGCAGTATTTT.

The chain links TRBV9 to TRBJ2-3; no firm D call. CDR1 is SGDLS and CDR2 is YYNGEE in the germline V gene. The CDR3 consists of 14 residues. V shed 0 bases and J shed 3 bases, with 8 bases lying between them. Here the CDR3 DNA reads TGTGCCAGCAGCGTAGCTACGCTAACAGATACGCAGTATTTT. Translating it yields CASSVATLTDTQYF.

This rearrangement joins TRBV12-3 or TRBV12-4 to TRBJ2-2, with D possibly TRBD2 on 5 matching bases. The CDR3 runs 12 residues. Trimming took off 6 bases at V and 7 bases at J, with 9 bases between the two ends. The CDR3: CASRGVGGELFF. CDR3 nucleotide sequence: TGTGCCAGCAGGGGAGTTGGCGGGGAGCTGTTTTTT.

CDR3 DNA: TGTGCCAGCAGCACCCAAGCCGGGGGAGGGCAGCCCCAGCATTTT. It encodes CASSTQAGGGQPQHF. The V gene is TRBV3-1, the J gene TRBJ1-5, with D perhaps TRBD1 (5 bases). Trimming shortened V by 5 bases and J by 7 bases, and 18 bases separated the two germline ends. CDR1 and CDR2 (germline): LGHDT, YNNKEL (reference sequence). The CDR3 has 15 amino acids.